A single sample gave rise to the 7 T cell receptor beta chains below, sequenced in a study of post-analysis software for immune sequencing data. Study results and limitations: Roughly five TRBV segments were significantly more frequent in patients than in controls. TRBV5-6, TRBV5-1 and TRBV20-1 were among these segments.

cDNA libraries of TCR beta carried unique molecular identifiers. TCRdb processed the PCR reads anew with MiXCR; each CDR3 protein has one entry. In the table there are hundreds of thousands of distinct CDR3 sequences, around 47% of which are singletons. Their antigens are not known. The sample consisted of blood. The source of these receptors is a girl aged 5 to 17 with multiple sclerosis.

Remarks on this clonotype: An end of the junction does not agree with germline; a read error may underlie this. V usage is TRBV7-6 and J usage is TRBJ2-5; TRBD2 is a possible D gene (6 bases). Germline V gene sequence: CDR1 SGHVS, CDR2 FNYEAQ. CDR3 length: 12 amino acids. CDR3 in DNA: TGTGCAAGCGGCGGCGGGAACACTGAGCAGTGCTTC. As protein: CASGGGNTEQCF.

V gene TRBV11-2 combines with J gene TRBJ2-1, with 9 bases that match TRBD2. The CDR3 has 14 residues. V shed 4 bases and J 7 bases; nucleotides not matched to a gene: 5. The germline V gene has CDR1 SGHAT and CDR2 FQNNGV. The CDR3 here is CASSSAGGGNEQFF. The CDR3 region has the DNA TGTGCCAGCAGCTCAGCGGGAGGTGGGAATGAGCAGTTCTTC.

This clonotype was found a few times. This sequence joins TRBV5-1 and TRBJ2-5; 8 nucleotides match TRBD2. The CDR3 sequence is 18 residues long. The germline V gene encodes CDR1 SGHRS and CDR2 YFSETQ. The J segment lost 1 base and the V segment lost 1 base, leaving 12 bases of the junction unmatched. The CDR3 sequence is CASSLFGQRERFQETQYF. CDR3 nucleotides: TGCGCCAGCAGCTTGTTCGGCCAGCGGGAGAGGTTCCAAGAGACCCAGTACTTC.

The V call is TRBV29-1, the J call TRBJ2-2; D is undetermined. This CDR3 is built from 13 residues. Trimming took 6 bases from V and 1 from J, leaving 9 bases between them. Germline values: CDR1 SQVTM, CDR2 ANQGSEA. The CDR3 reads CSVGPGNTGELFF. In DNA, the CDR3 is TGCAGCGTGGGCCCAGGGAACACCGGGGAGCTGTTTTTT.

The chain has TRBV3-1 and TRBJ2-5; 11 bases match TRBD2. The V segment lost 1 base and the J segment 11 bases; nucleotides outside the gene matches: 6. The CDR3 covers 14 residues. Germline lookup yields CDR1 LGHDT and CDR2 YNNKEL (reference sequence). CDR3 region: CASSQGLAGTEQYF. The CDR3 DNA is TGTGCCAGCAGCCAAGGACTAGCGGGAACAGAGCAGTACTTC.

This clonotype appeared a few times. This chain connects TRBV12-3 or TRBV12-4 to TRBJ2-4, with TRBD1 identical over 7 bases. The CDR3 consists of 15 residues. J lost 0 bases, V lost 4 bases, and 3 bases had no gene match. The CDR3 is CASSSGQLAKNIQYF. CDR3 bases: TGTGCCAGCAGTTCGGGACAGCTAGCCAAAAACATTCAGTACTTC.

The V call is TRBV12-3 or TRBV12-4, the J call TRBJ1-2, with 7 positions matching TRBD1. With 6 bases clipped from V and 5 bases from J, the junction kept 9 bases outside the gene matches. The CDR3 runs to 14 residues. CDR3 nucleotides: TGTGCCAGCAGGAAAGCACAGGGGAGTTATGGCTACACCTTC. Protein: CASRKAQGSYGYTF.